This T cell receptor beta chain was recorded in a study of cytomegalovirus exposure and HLA in healthy donors. The PCR contained 60 Vbeta and 13 Jbeta primers. Sequencing was performed with immunoSEQ multiplex PCR; in TCRdb, only in-frame clones are kept and a portion is missing. Altogether 150,000 to 200,000 clones are present, roughly 80% being singletons, with the ten largest covering 2.9%. This CDR3 spans 16 amino acids. This chain uses TRBV21-1 with TRBJ2-3; the table's TRBD2 call for D was not verified on the DNA. TRBV21-1 is given as a pseudogene. The TCR was taken from a female donor in good health and CMV-seronegative. Sequences were obtained from PBMCs. CDR3 nucleotide sequence: TGTGCCAGCAGCCATTCTAGCGGGAGGGCAACAGATACGCAGTATTTT. It encodes CASSHSSGRATDTQYF.